This T cell receptor beta chain was captured by sequencing in a study of blood T cell repertoires in COVID-19. Unmatched junction bases numbered 7, after V lost 5 bases and J lost 7 bases. Germline V gene sequence: CDR1 MNHEY, CDR2 SVGAGI. CDR3 length: 14 residues. Using immunoSEQ multiplex PCR, the repertoire was profiled, and TCRdb retains in-frame clones only, with some absent. The data hold over 200,000 clones, with 65% to 90% observed a single time. In this sample, this clone turned up once. The receptor was isolated from a man aged 45 to 65 with COVID-19, enrolled during active disease. The chain links TRBV6-5 to TRBJ1-5; 8 positions match TRBD1. Sample: peripheral blood. The CDR3 sequence: CASSHGQGGQPQHF. The DNA of the CDR3 is TGTGCCAGCAGTCACGGACAGGGCGGACAGCCCCAGCATTTT.